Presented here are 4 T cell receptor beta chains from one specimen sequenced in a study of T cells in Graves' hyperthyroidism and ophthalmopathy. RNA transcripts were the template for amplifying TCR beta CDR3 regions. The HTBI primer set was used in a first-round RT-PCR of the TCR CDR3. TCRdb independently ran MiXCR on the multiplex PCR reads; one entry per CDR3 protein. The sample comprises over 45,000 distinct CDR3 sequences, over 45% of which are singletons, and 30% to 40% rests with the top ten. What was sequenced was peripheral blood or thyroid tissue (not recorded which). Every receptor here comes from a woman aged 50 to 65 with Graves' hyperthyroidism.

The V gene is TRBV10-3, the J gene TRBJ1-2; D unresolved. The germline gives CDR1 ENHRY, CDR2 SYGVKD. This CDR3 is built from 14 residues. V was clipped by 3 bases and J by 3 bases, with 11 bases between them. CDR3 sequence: CAISDAPRYYGYTF. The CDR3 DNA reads TGTGCCATCAGTGACGCACCGCGGTACTATGGCTACACCTTC.

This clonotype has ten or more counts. Here the CDR3 reads CASSNRTEISGNTIYF. CDR3 coding DNA: TGCGCCAGCAGCAATCGTACAGAAATCTCTGGAAACACCATATATTTT. The V gene is TRBV5-1, the J gene TRBJ1-3; D is undetermined. Deletions cut 4 bases from V and 0 bases from J, with 14 bases between. The CDR3 consists of 16 residues. Germline V CDR1 and CDR2: SGHRS, YFSETQ.

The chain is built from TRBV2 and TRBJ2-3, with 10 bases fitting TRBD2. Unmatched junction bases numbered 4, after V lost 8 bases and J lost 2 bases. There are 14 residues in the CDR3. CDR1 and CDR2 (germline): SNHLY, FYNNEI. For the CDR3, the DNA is TGTGCCAGCTTGAGCGGGAGGGCCACAGATACGCAGTATTTT. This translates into CASLSGRATDTQYF.

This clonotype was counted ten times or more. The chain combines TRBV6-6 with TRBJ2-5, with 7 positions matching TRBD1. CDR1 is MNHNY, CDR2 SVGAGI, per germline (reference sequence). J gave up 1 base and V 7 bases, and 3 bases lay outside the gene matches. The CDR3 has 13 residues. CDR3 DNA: TGTGCCAGCAAAGGGACAGCCCAAGAGACCCAGTACTTC. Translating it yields CASKGTAQETQYF.